The present T cell receptor beta chain was sequenced within a study of technical replicates of blood from a handful of donors. Here immunoSEQ multiplex PCR was the method, and the copy in TCRdb shows in-frame clones only, minus some. Among 65,000 to 95,000 clones listed, roughly 85% were seen once. This clone has only a few counts. This CDR3 has 13 amino acids. CDR1 is SEHNR, CDR2 FQNEAQ, per germline (reference sequence). The trim removed 7 bases at V and 6 bases at J, leaving 6 bases unmatched. The sample taken for sequencing was PBMCs. The source is a human donor in good health. Some clones in this sample may be carry-over from other donors' samples. The chain uses TRBV7-9 and TRBJ2-3, with TRBD2 identical over 8 bases. The CDR3 protein is CASTPGGADTQYF. CDR3 DNA: TGTGCCAGCACCCCCGGGGGGGCGGATACGCAGTATTTT.